The rows below give T cell receptor beta chains drawn from one sample of a study of blood T cells in healthy people across ages. A single record per CDR3 protein comes from TCRdb applying MiXCR to the 5' RACE reads. The table has some 760,000 distinct CDR3 sequences, just under 25% seen once. These data were also reused for a study on T cells of mothers and their children.

Sequencing was performed on blood. The receptor source for this set is a boy aged 5-17 years in good health. Each CDR3 is given with its conserved first and last residue. Fields, in order: V gene, J gene, CDR3 protein.

TRBV7-3	TRBJ2-3	CASSLDARYNTQYF
TRBV9	TRBJ1-6	CACSLAVSSPLHF
TRBV20-1	TRBJ2-1	CSAPELLGAQFF
TRBV29-1	TRBJ2-4	CSVDVWGGNRNIQYF
TRBV12-3/TRBV12-4	TRBJ1-1	CASSLTGTGGRAFF
TRBV28	TRBJ2-7	CASSLSGTRNYEQYF
TRBV4-3	TRBJ1-1	CASSQLRDRLAEAFF
TRBV13	TRBJ2-4	CASSLTAPDIQYF
TRBV5-6	TRBJ2-5	CASSLSPSVLPETQYF
TRBV20-1	-	CSAAPYEQYF
TRBV20-1	TRBJ2-5	CSARRGEAGHQETQYF
TRBV5-1	TRBJ1-4	CASSLGGDNEKLFF
TRBV10-3	TRBJ2-7	CAIASTSSENEQYF
TRBV4-1	TRBJ1-2	CASSQGGLGYGYTF
TRBV20-1	TRBJ2-7	CSAPQGPYEQYF